This T cell receptor beta chain was retrieved from a study of breast tumors, draining lymph nodes, adjacent tissues. Whole-study findings and limits: Findings are consistent with lymph node origin and intratumoral expansion of most tumor T cells. Tumor TCR diversity was below lymph nodes but above nontumor tissue.

Germline V CDR1 and CDR2: SGHAT, FQNNGV. Trimming at V came to 7 bases and at J to 5 bases, leaving 27 bases not matched to a gene. This CDR3 region has 20 residues. This clonotype is labeled medium-sized. Its antigen is as yet unknown. TCRdb independently ran MiXCR on the multiplex PCR reads; one entry per CDR3 protein. The sample contains about 14,000 distinct CDR3 sequences, around 54% of which appear only once. The rearrangement uses TRBV11-2 and TRBJ2-7, with 9 bases identical to TRBD1. Source material: tumor-adjacent breast tissue. This receptor was taken from a female donor with breast cancer. Some clones in this sample may be carry-over from other donors' samples. The CDR3 region is CASTQGGSSVGTGRFHEQYF. CDR3 nucleotide sequence: TGTGCCAGCACCCAGGGGGGCTCGTCCGTGGGGACAGGGCGTTTCCACGAGCAGTACTTC.